These 7 T cell receptor beta chains were all obtained from the same sample, sequenced in a study of T cells in Graves' hyperthyroidism and ophthalmopathy. The CDR3 regions of TCR beta were amplified from RNA transcripts. TCR CDR3 regions were first amplified by RT-PCR with HTBI primers. TCRdb called the multiplex PCR reads again in MiXCR, with one record for every CDR3 protein. The data show approximately 250,000 distinct CDR3 sequences, with over 20% seen just once and about a third held by the top ten. What was sequenced was blood. The receptors shown here come from a woman aged 40 to 55 with Graves' ophthalmopathy.

Many counts were recorded for this clonotype. This sequence joins TRBV12-3 or TRBV12-4 and TRBJ1-1; possibly TRBD1 for D (5 bases). The CDR3 has 12 residues. V was trimmed by 7 bases and J by 5 bases, leaving 11 bases between them. The DNA of the CDR3 is TGTGCCAGCAATCCAGGGCTGACTGAAGCTTTCTTT. This translates into CASNPGLTEAFF.

In this sample, this clonotype turned up many times. The rearrangement links TRBV7-3 to TRBJ2-7; TRBD2 aligns across 11 bases. The CDR3 is 16 residues long. Per the germline V gene, CDR1 is SGHTA and CDR2 is FQGTGA. Trimming at V came to 5 bases and at J to 2 bases, leaving 8 bases not matched to a gene. CDR3 sequence (DNA): TGTGCCAGCAGCCCCCCGGGACTAGCGGCCCCCTACGAGCAGTACTTC. It translates to CASSPPGLAAPYEQYF. The variable domain in full, completed from reference TRBV7-3 and TRBJ2-7, reads GAGVSQTPSNKVTEKGKYVELRCDPISGHTALYWYRQSLGQGPEFLIYFQGTGAADDSGLPNDRFFAVRPEGSVSTLKIQRTERGDSAVYLCASSPPGLAAPYEQYFGPGTRLTVT.

This clonotype was observed many times. The rearrangement uses TRBV29-1 and TRBJ2-4; 9 bases agree with TRBD1. The CDR3 runs 14 residues. In germline, CDR1 is SQVTM, CDR2 ANQGSEA. V shed 7 bases, J shed 8 bases, and the junction held 12 bases outside the gene matches. The CDR3 DNA sequence: TGCAGCGCTGGCCCGGGACAGGGAGGAGACATTCAGTACTTC. Protein: CSAGPGQGGDIQYF.

This clonotype was detected only a few times. The chain combines TRBV3-1 with TRBJ2-7, with 7 positions matching TRBD2. Germline trimming cut 1 base from V and 7 bases from J; bases unmatched to any gene: 10. Germline V lookup: CDR1 LGHDT, CDR2 YNNKEL (reference sequence). The CDR3 consists of 15 residues. Written as DNA, the CDR3 is TGTGCCAGCAGCCAAGGGGTTGGGGGGGATAGGGAGCAGTACTTC. It is translated as CASSQGVGGDREQYF.

The J gene is TRBJ1-1, the V gene TRBV12-3 or TRBV12-4, with 8 nucleotides matching TRBD1. The trim removed 8 bases at V and 1 base at J, leaving 12 bases unmatched. CDR3 size: 16 residues. The CDR3, as DNA: TGTGCCAGCTCACCTCTAGCAGGGGGCGGGAACACTGAAGCTTTCTTT. As protein: CASSPLAGGGNTEAFF.

At least ten counts were recorded for this clonotype. One junction end does not reproduce the germline sequence, and a read error may be involved. The J gene is TRBJ2-7, the V gene TRBV7-8; the match to TRBD2 covers 10 bases. The germline V gene encodes CDR1 SGHVS and CDR2 FQNEAQ. This CDR3 has 17 residues. The CDR3 sequence is CASGLDPGLALTYEQYF. The CDR3 DNA reads as TGTGCCAGCGGCTTAGATCCGGGACTAGCGTTGACCTACGAGCAGTACTTC.

This clonotype was detected many times. V is TRBV28 and J is TRBJ2-7; no firm D call. Germline V lookup: CDR1 MDHEN, CDR2 SYDVKM. Trimming shortened V by 9 bases and J by 8 bases, and 14 bases separated the two germline ends. This CDR3 has 11 amino acids. This CDR3 is CASLGPTKQYF. As DNA, the CDR3 is TGTGCCAGTTTAGGTCCTACGAAGCAGTACTTC.